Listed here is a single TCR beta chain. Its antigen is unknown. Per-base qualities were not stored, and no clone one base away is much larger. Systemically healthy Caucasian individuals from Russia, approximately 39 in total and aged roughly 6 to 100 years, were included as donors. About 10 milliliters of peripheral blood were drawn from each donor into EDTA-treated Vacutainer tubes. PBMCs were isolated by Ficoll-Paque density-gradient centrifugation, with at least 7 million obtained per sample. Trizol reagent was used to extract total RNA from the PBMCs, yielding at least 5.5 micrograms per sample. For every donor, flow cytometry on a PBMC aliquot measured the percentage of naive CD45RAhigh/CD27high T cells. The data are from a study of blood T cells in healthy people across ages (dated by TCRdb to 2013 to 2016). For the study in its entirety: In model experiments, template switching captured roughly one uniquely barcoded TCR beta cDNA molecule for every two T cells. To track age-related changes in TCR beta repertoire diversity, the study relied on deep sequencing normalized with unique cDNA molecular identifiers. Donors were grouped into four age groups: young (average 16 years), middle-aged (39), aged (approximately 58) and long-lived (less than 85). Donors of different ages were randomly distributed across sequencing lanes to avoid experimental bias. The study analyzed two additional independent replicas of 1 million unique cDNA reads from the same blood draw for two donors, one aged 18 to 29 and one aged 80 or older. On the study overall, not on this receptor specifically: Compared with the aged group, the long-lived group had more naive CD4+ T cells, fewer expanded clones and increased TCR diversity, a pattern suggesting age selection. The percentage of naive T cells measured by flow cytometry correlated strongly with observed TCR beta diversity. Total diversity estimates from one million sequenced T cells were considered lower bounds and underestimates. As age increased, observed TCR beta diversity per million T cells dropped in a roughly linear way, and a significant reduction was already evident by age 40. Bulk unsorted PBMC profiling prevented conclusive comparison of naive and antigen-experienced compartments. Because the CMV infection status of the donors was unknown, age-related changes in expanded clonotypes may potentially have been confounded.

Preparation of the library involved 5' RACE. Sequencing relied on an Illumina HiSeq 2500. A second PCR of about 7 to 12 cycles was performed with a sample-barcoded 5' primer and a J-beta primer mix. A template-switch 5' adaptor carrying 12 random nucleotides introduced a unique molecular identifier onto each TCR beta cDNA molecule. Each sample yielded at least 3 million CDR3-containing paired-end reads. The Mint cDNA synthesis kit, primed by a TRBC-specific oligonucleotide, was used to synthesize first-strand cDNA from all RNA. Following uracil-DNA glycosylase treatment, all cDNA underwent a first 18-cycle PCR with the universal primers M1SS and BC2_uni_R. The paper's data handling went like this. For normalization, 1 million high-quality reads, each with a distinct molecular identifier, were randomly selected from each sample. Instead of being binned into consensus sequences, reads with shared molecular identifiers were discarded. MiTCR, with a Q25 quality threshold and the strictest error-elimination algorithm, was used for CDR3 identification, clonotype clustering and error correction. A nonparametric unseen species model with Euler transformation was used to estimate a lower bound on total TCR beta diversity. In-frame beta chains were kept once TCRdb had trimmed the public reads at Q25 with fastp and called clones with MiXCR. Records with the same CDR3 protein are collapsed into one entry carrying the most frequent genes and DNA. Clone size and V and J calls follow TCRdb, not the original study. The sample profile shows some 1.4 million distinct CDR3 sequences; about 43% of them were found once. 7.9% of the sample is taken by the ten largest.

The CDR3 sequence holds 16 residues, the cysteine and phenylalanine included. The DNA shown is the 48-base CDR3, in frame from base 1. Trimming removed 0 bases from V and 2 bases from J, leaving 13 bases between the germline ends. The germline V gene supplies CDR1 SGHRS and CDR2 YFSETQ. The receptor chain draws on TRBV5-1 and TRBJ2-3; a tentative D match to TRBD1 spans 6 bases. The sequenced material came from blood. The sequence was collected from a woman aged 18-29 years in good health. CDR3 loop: CASSLGNRVPTDTQYF. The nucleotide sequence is TGCGCCAGCAGCTTGGGGAACAGGGTTCCCACAGATACGCAGTATTTT.